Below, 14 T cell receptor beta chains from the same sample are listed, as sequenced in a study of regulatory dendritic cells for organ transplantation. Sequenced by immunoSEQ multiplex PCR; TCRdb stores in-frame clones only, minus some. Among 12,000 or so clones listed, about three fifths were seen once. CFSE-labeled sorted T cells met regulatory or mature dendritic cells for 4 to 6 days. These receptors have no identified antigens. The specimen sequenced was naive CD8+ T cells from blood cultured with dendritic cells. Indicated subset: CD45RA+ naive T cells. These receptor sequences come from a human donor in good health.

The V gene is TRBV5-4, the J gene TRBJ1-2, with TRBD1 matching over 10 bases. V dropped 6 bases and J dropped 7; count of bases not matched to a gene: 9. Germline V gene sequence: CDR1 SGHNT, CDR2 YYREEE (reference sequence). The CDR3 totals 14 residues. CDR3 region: CASTDRGSLSGYTF. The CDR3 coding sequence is TGTGCCAGCACGGACAGGGGGTCTCTGTCTGGCTACACCTTC. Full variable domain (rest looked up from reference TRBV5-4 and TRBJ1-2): ETGVTQSPTHLIKTRGQQVTLRCSSQSGHNTVSWYQQALGQGPQFIFQYYREEENGRGNFPPRFSGLQFPNYSSELNVNALELDDSALYLCASTDRGSLSGYTFGSGTRLTVV.

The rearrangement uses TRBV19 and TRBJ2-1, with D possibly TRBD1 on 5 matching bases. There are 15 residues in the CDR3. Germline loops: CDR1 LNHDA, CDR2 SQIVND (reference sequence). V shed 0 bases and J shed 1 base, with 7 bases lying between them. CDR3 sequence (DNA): TGTGCCAGTAGTATAGACCAGGGTTCCTACAATGAGCAGTTCTTC. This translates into CASSIDQGSYNEQFF.

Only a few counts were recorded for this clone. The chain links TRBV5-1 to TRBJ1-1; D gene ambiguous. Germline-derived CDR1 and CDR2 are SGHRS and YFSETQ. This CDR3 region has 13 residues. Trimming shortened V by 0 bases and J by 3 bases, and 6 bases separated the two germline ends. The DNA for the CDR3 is TGCGCCAGCAGCTTGGATTCGTACACTGAAGCTTTCTTT. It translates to CASSLDSYTEAFF.

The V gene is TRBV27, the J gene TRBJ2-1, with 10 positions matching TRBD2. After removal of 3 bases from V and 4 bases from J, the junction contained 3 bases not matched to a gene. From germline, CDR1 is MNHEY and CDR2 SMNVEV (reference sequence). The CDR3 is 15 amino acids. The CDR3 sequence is CASSLLAGAYNEQFF. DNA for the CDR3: TGTGCCAGCAGTTTGCTAGCGGGGGCTTACAATGAGCAGTTCTTC.

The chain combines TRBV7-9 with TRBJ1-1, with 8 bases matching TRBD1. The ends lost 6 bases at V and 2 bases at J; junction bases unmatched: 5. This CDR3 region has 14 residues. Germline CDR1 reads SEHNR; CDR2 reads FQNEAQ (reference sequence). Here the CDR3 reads CASRATGGNTEAFF. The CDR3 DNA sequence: TGTGCCAGCAGGGCTACAGGGGGTAACACTGAAGCTTTCTTT.

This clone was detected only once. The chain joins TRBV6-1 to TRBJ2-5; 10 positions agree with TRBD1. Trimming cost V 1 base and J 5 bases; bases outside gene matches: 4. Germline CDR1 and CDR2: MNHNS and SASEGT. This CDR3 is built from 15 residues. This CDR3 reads CASSEGQGAMETQYF. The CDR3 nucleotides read TGTGCCAGCAGTGAAGGACAGGGGGCGATGGAGACCCAGTACTTC.

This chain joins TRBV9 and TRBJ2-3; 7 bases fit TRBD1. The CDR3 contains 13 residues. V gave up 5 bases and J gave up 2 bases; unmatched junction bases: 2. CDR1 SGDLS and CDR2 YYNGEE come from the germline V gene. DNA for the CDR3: TGTGCCAGCAGAGGACAGGTCACAGATACGCAGTATTTT. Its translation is CASRGQVTDTQYF.

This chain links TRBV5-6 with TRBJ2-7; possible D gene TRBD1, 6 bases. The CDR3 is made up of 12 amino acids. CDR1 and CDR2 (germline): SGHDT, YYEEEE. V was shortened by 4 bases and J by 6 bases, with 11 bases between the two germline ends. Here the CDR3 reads CASSLGALEQYF. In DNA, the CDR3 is TGTGCCAGCAGCCTGGGGGCCCTCGAGCAGTACTTC.

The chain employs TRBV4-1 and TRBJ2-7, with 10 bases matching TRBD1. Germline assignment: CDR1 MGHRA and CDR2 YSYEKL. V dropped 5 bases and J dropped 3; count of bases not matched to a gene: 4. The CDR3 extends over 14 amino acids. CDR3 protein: CASSFWTGGYEQYF. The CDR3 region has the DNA TGCGCCAGCAGCTTCTGGACAGGGGGCTACGAGCAGTACTTC.

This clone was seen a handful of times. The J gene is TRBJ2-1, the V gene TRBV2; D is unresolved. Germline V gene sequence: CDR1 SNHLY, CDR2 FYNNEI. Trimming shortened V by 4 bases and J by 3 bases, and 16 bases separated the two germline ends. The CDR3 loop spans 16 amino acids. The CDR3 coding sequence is TGTGCCAGCAGTGGAATGACAACACCTCTCTACAATGAGCAGTTCTTC. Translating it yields CASSGMTTPLYNEQFF.

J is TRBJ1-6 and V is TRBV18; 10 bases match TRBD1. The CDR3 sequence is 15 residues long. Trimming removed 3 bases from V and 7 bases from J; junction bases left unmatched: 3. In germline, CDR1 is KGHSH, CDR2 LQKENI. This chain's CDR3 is CASSPGTGVNSPLHF. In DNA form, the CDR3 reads TGTGCCAGCTCACCTGGGACAGGGGTAAATTCACCCCTCCACTTT. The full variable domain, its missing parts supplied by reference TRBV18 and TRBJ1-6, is NAGVMQNPRHLVRRRGQEARLRCSPMKGHSHVYWYRQLPEEGLKFMVYLQKENIIDESGMPKERFSAEFPKEGPSILRIQQVVRGDSAAYFCASSPGTGVNSPLHFGNGTRLTVT.

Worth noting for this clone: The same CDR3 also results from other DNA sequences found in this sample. The CDR3 DNA is TGTGCCAGCAGCTTAACGCCGGGGACCGGGGAGCTGTTTTTT. Its protein is CASSLTPGTGELFF. The J gene is TRBJ2-2, the V gene TRBV7-9, with a possible D match to TRBD2 (5 bases). V lost 2 bases to trimming and J lost 5 bases, with 9 bases between them. CDR1 and CDR2 from the germline V gene are SEHNR and FQNEAQ (reference sequence). The CDR3 spans 14 residues.

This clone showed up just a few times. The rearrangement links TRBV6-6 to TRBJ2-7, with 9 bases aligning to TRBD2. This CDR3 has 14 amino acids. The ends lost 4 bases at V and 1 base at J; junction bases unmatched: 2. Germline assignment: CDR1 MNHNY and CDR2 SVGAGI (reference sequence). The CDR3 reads CASSWTSASYEQYF. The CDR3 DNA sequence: TGTGCCAGCAGTTGGACTAGCGCATCCTACGAGCAGTACTTC.

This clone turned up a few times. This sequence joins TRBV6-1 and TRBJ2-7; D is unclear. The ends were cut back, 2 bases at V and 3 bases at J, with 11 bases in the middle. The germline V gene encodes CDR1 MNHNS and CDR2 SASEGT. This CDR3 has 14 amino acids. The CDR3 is CASSEFWLNYEQYF. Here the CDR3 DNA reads TGTGCCAGCAGTGAATTTTGGCTGAACTACGAGCAGTACTTC.